Listed here is a single T cell receptor beta chain. As yet, its antigen is unknown. V lost 2 bases, J lost 4 bases, and 14 bases lay in between. This CDR3 is built from 15 residues. Germline-derived CDR1 and CDR2 are LNHNV and YYDKDF (reference sequence). These data come from a study of T cell repertoires in cytomegalovirus infection. Study-level information: Public TCR beta signature analysis indicated the presence of both CMV infection and matching HLA type. Study conclusions and caveats: Dominating the ex vivo response were HLA-C-restricted CMV-specific TCR beta clonotypes.

TCRdb fed the reads into MiXCR, producing one record per CDR3 protein. The sample includes 900,000 to 950,000 distinct CDR3 sequences, approximately 33% of them seen just once. This chain uses TRBV15 with TRBJ2-5, with D maybe TRBD2 (5 bases). This material consisted of cultured CD8+ T cells from PBMCs, taken from culture after CMV antigen stimulation. This clonotype was sampled from a human donor in good health (CMV status not recorded). Some clones in this sample may be carry-over from other donors' samples. The DNA for the CDR3 is TGTGCCACCAGCAGAAGAGCCGCTGCGGGAGAGACCCAGTACTTC. Translation gives CATSRRAAAGETQYF.